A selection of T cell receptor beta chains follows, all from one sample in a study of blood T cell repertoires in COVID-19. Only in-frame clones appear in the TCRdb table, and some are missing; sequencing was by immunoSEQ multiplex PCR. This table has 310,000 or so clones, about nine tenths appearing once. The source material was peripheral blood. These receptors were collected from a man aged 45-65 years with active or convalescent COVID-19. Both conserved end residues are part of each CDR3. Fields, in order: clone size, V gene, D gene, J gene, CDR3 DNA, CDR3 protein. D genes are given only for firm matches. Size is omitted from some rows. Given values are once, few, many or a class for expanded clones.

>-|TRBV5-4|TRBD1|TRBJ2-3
TGTGCCAGCAGCCCCGGTGGGGGACAGGGCACAGATACGCAGTATTTT
CASSPGGGQGTDTQYF
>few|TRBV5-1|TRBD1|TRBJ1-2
TGCGCCAGCAGCCCCGACTGGGGGACAGGGATTAACTATGGCTACACCTTC
CASSPDWGTGINYGYTF
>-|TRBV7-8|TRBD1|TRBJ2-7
TGTGCCAGCAGCTTAGAGACAGGGATTACCTACGAGCAGTACTTC
CASSLETGITYEQYF
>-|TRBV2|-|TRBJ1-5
TGTGCCAGCAGTGAATTTGGGCGCAATCAGCCCCAGCATTTT
CASSEFGRNQPQHF
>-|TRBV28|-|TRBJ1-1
TGTGCCAGCAGTCGAGGGATTCTGAACACTGAAGCTTTCTTT
CASSRGILNTEAFF
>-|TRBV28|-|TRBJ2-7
TGTGCCAGCACCCTAAGAGACGAGCAGTACTTC
CASTLRDEQYF
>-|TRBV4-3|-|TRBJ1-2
TGCGCCAGCAGCCAAGAGGCATACATCTATGGCTACACCTTC
CASSQEAYIYGYTF
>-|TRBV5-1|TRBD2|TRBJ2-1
TGCGCCAGCAGGTGGACTAGCAATGAGCAGTTCTTC
CASRWTSNEQFF
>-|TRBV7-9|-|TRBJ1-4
TGTGCCAGCAGCTTAACAGGACGCCTTAATGAAAAACTGTTTTTT
CASSLTGRLNEKLFF
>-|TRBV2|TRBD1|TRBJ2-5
TGTGCCAGCCAGGGGGGCAGGGGGCTAGAGACCCAGTACTTC
CASQGGRGLETQYF
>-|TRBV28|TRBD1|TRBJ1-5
TGTGCCAGCAGTTCGGGACAGGGCGGGCAGCCCCAGCATTTT
CASSSGQGGQPQHF